This T cell receptor (beta chain) was captured in a study of blood T cells in healthy people across ages. PCR was performed a second time for about 7 to 12 cycles using a sample-barcoded 5' primer and a J-beta primer mix. Template switching added a 12-random-nucleotide identifier to every cDNA molecule. TCRdb processed the 5' RACE reads anew with MiXCR; each CDR3 protein has one entry. The repertoire holds some 750,000 distinct CDR3 sequences, with 22% as singletons. Study-level points and caveats: Because donor CMV status was unknown, expanded clonotype changes were possibly confounded. Naive and antigen-experienced cells could not be conclusively compared, given unsorted PBMCs.

This clonotype was counted a few times. Antigen specificity is unknown. Germline and junction disagree at one end, which may indicate a read error. The sequence was obtained from a man between 65 and 80 years old in good health. Material for sequencing was blood.

The CDR3 bases are TGTGCTAGCAGTTACGCCTCTGGAAACACCACATATTTT. Protein: CASSYASGNTTYF. The rearrangement uses TRBV28 and TRBJ1-3; D unclear. Germline CDR1 reads MDHEN; CDR2 reads SYDVKM. The CDR3 runs to 13 residues.